Following are 20 T cell receptor beta chains from one sample sequenced in a study of CD8+ T cells in alopecia areata. Treatment specified: oral pan-JAK inhibitor, 5-10 mg twice daily. RNA extraction and reverse transcription yielded cDNA as sequencing template. Assay used: immunoSEQ multiplex PCR; TCRdb lists only in-frame clones, some missing. The repertoire has 170,000 or so clones, roughly 65% of them found once; the top ten carry over 0.85%. The sequenced sample was CD4+ T cells sorted from blood, obtained at week 4, from a patient treated with tofacitinib. Every receptor here comes from a human donor with alopecia areata.

The chain joins TRBV29-1 to TRBJ2-4; D is possibly TRBD1 (5 bases). The CDR3 length is 14 residues. Trimming removed 7 bases from V and 0 bases from J, with 13 bases in between. Germline V lookup: CDR1 SQVTM, CDR2 ANQGSEA. This chain's CDR3 is CSARQSLAKNIQYF. The CDR3 bases are TGCAGCGCGCGACAGAGTCTAGCCAAAAACATTCAGTACTTC.

There are a few counts of this clone. The V call is TRBV30, the J call TRBJ2-1, with D tentatively TRBD1 or TRBD2 (5 bases each). V lost 4 bases, J lost 0 bases, and 16 bases lay in between. Germline loops: CDR1 GTSNPN, CDR2 SVGIG (reference sequence). The CDR3 is 16 amino acids. CDR3 nucleotide sequence: TGTGCCTGGAATTTGGGGCGGGTGATCTCCTACAATGAGCAGTTCTTC. Its protein is CAWNLGRVISYNEQFF.

This chain links TRBV29-1 with TRBJ2-6; D not resolved. V lost 4 bases and J lost 2, with 6 bases in between. This CDR3 has 13 residues. The germline CDR1 and CDR2 sequences are SQVTM and ANQGSEA. The CDR3 loop reads CSVAKAGANVLTF. As DNA, the CDR3 is TGCAGCGTTGCCAAAGCTGGGGCCAACGTCCTGACTTTC. The variable domain in full, completed from reference TRBV29-1 and TRBJ2-6, reads SAVISQKPSRDICQRGTSLTIQCQVDSQVTMMFWYRQQPGQSLTLIATANQGSEATYESGFVIDKFPISRPNLTFSTLTVSNMSPEDSSIYLCSVAKAGANVLTFGAGSRLTVL.

This clone was recorded only once. The chain couples TRBV30 to TRBJ1-1; TRBD1 is a possible D gene (5 bases). CDR3 size: 14 residues. From germline, CDR1 is GTSNPN and CDR2 SVGIG (reference sequence). Trimming shortened V by 2 bases and J by 1 base, and 11 bases separated the two germline ends. In DNA form, the CDR3 reads TGTGCCTGGAGTACGGGACCGGGGAACACTGAAGCTTTCTTT. It specifies CAWSTGPGNTEAFF.

This rearrangement joins TRBV30 to TRBJ1-1, with D unclear. This CDR3 is 13 amino acids long. Trimming left V 2 bases short and J 1 base short, with 8 bases between. The germline CDR1 and CDR2 sequences are GTSNPN and SVGIG (reference sequence). The chain's CDR3 is CAWSIDRNTEAFF. CDR3 sequence (DNA): TGTGCCTGGAGTATTGACCGGAACACTGAAGCTTTCTTT. The full variable domain, in which reference TRBV30 and TRBJ1-1 provide the parts outside the CDR3, is SQTIHQWPATLVQPVGSPLSLECTVEGTSNPNLYWYRQAAGRGLQLLFYSVGIGQISSEVPQNLSASRPQDRQFILSSKKLLLSDSGFYLCAWSIDRNTEAFFGQGTRLTVV.

This CDR3 is CASRWTQGPYGYTF. The DNA for the CDR3 is TGTGCCAGCAGGTGGACCCAGGGCCCCTATGGCTACACCTTC. This chain connects TRBV6-1 to TRBJ1-2; possible D gene TRBD1, 5 bases. V gave up 6 bases and J gave up 4 bases, with 15 bases separating them. The CDR3 consists of 14 residues. Per the germline V gene, CDR1 is MNHNS and CDR2 is SASEGT.

This chain's CDR3 is CASSLGVHGANVLTF. The CDR3 nucleotides read TGTGCCAGCAGCCTAGGGGTTCACGGGGCCAACGTCCTGACTTTC. The chain has TRBV7-3 and TRBJ2-6; D perhaps matches TRBD1 (5 bases). The length of the CDR3 is 15 residues. From germline, CDR1 is SGHTA and CDR2 FQGTGA. The ends were cut back, 5 bases at V and 4 bases at J, with 12 bases in the middle.

As concerns this clone: Other DNA sequences in this specimen translate into the identical CDR3. The CDR3, as DNA: TGTGCCTGGAGTCCCCAGGGAGATCAGCCCCAGCATTTT. This codes for CAWSPQGDQPQHF. This chain joins TRBV30 and TRBJ1-5, with D possibly TRBD1 on 5 matching bases. Between the trimmed V and J ends, which lost 2 bases and 5 bases, there was a span of 10 bases. Per germline, CDR1 GTSNPN and CDR2 SVGIG (reference sequence). CDR3 size: 13 residues.

The chain links TRBV5-1 to TRBJ2-2; 11 nucleotides agree with TRBD1. The CDR3 runs to 14 residues. CDR1 and CDR2 (germline): SGHRS, YFSETQ. The V gene end was trimmed by 6 bases and the J gene end by 6 bases; junction bases not matched to a gene: 4. This CDR3 reads CASNGQGAAGELFF. DNA for the CDR3: TGCGCCAGCAACGGACAGGGGGCTGCCGGGGAGCTGTTTTTT.

The genes are TRBV5-4 and TRBJ1-2; 10 bases line up with TRBD1. CDR3 length: 14 amino acids. Germline CDR1 SGHNT, CDR2 YYREEE (reference sequence). J lost 6 bases, V lost 4 bases, and 6 bases had no gene match. The CDR3 here is CASSPDRGRDGYTF. The CDR3, as DNA: TGTGCCAGCAGCCCGGACAGGGGGAGGGATGGCTACACCTTC.

There are a few counts of this clone. The V gene is TRBV2, the J gene TRBJ1-4, with TRBD1 matching over 9 bases. With V trimmed by 3 bases and J by 5 bases, 4 bases remained unmatched. CDR1 and CDR2 from the germline V gene are SNHLY and FYNNEI. This CDR3 has 15 residues. CDR3 amino acids: CASSDPGTGNEKLFF. CDR3 bases: TGTGCCAGCAGTGACCCCGGGACAGGGAATGAAAAACTGTTTTTT.

This clone occurred a few times. V usage is TRBV6-5 and J usage is TRBJ1-6; TRBD1 might be the D (5 bases). The CDR3 has 16 residues. V lost 0 bases, J lost 0 bases, and 6 bases lay in between. Germline V lookup: CDR1 MNHEY, CDR2 SVGAGI. The CDR3 protein is CASSYSDNSYNSPLHF. CDR3 sequence (DNA): TGTGCCAGCAGTTACTCGGACAACTCCTATAATTCACCCCTCCACTTT.

The chain combines TRBV29-1 with TRBJ2-1, with D maybe TRBD1 (5 bases). This CDR3 is built from 12 residues. Trimming cost V 4 bases and J 7 bases, with 11 bases left between them. Looked up from germline, CDR1 is SQVTM and CDR2 is ANQGSEA. CDR3 DNA: TGCAGCGTTGGCGCAGGGCGGAATGAGCAGTTCTTC. Encoded protein: CSVGAGRNEQFF.

Concerning this clone itself: The same CDR3 can be traced to other DNA sequences in this sample. The chain has TRBV7-2 and TRBJ2-5, with D unclear. CDR3 length equals 13 residues. Trimming shortened V by 2 bases and J by 4 bases, and 8 bases separated the two germline ends. CDR1 is SGHTA, CDR2 FQGNSA, per germline. The CDR3 region is CASSLSLGETQYF. CDR3 nucleotides: TGTGCCAGCAGCTTATCCTTAGGAGAGACCCAGTACTTC.

The chain combines TRBV2 with TRBJ2-7; TRBD1 matches 8 bases. CDR1 is SNHLY and CDR2 is FYNNEI in the germline V gene. J lost 7 bases, V lost 7 bases, and 12 bases had no gene match. The CDR3 contains 14 residues. The CDR3 DNA reads TGTGCCAGCAATGGACAGGGAGCTCGCTTGGAGCAGTACTTC. The encoded protein is CASNGQGARLEQYF.

V and J are TRBV29-1 and TRBJ1-2, with D perhaps matching TRBD1 (6 bases). The CDR3 sequence is 15 residues long. V lost 4 bases to trimming and J lost 5 bases, with 20 bases between them. The germline V gene has CDR1 SQVTM and CDR2 ANQGSEA. The CDR3 nucleotides read TGCAGCGTTGCGGGCAGGGACATCCAAGGGTATGGCTACACCTTC. This codes for CSVAGRDIQGYGYTF.

This chain connects TRBV9 to TRBJ1-6, with TRBD1 matching over 8 bases. Germline V gene sequence: CDR1 SGDLS, CDR2 YYNGEE. The CDR3 has 16 amino acids. With V trimmed by 4 bases and J by 7 bases, 10 bases remained unmatched. This CDR3 reads CASSPFRDRKNSPLHF. The CDR3 coding sequence is TGTGCCAGCAGCCCGTTTAGGGACAGGAAAAATTCACCCCTCCACTTT.

In this sample, this clone turned up once. The gene calls are TRBV2 and TRBJ2-6; perhaps TRBD2 as D (6 bases). The CDR3 runs 14 residues. Germline CDR1 SNHLY, CDR2 FYNNEI. Trimming took off 8 bases at V and 0 bases at J, with 8 bases between the two ends. The CDR3: CASGGYSGANVLTF. Here the CDR3 DNA reads TGTGCCAGCGGGGGGTACTCTGGGGCCAACGTCCTGACTTTC.

The J gene is TRBJ1-4, the V gene TRBV5-6, with D possibly being TRBD1 (6 bases). The germline CDR1 and CDR2 sequences are SGHDT and YYEEEE. The V gene lost 0 bases and the J gene lost 6 bases, with 9 bases spanning the gap. This CDR3 is built from 14 residues. Here the CDR3 DNA reads TGTGCCAGCAGCTTGGGCAGGGGTCATGAAAAACTGTTTTTT. It translates to CASSLGRGHEKLFF.

This rearrangement joins TRBV18 to TRBJ1-2; tentatively, D is TRBD1 (5 bases). The V end was cut by 4 bases, the J end by 8 bases, with 11 bases between. The CDR3 has 12 residues. Germline CDR1 reads KGHSH; CDR2 reads LQKENI. The CDR3 DNA reads TGTGCCAGCTCACGCGGGACGTTCGGCTACACCTTC. Encoded protein: CASSRGTFGYTF.